The 23 T cell receptor beta chains below come from one sample, sequenced in a study of blood T cells in healthy people across ages. The authors ran a second PCR of about 7 to 11 cycles using a sample-barcoded 5' primer and a J-beta primer mix. TCRdb re-analysed the 5' RACE reads in MiXCR, keeping a single row per CDR3 protein. The sample contains about 640,000 distinct CDR3 sequences, approximately 50% of which appear only once. The material sequenced was blood. The origin of the receptors is a man aged 55-75 years in good health.

This chain joins TRBV5-1 and TRBJ1-6, with unresolved D. The V end was cut by 4 bases, the J end by 9 bases, with 17 bases between. The CDR3 is 15 amino acids. Germline lookup yields CDR1 SGHRS and CDR2 YFSETQ. The CDR3 nucleotides are TGCGCCAGCAGCCTATACGACTACACGGGTTCACCCCTCCACTTT. Protein sequence: CASSLYDYTGSPLHF.

The chain uses TRBV20-1 and TRBJ1-1; D is uncertain. The CDR3 runs to 11 residues. Germline assignment: CDR1 DFQATT and CDR2 SNEGSKA (reference sequence). V was trimmed by 6 bases and J by 1 base, leaving 6 bases between them. The CDR3 sequence is CSANPNTEAFF. CDR3 in DNA: TGCAGTGCCAATCCGAACACTGAAGCTTTCTTT.

V gene TRBV12-3 or TRBV12-4 combines with J gene TRBJ2-3; no firm D call. The V gene lost 5 bases and the J gene lost 3 bases, with 9 bases spanning the gap. The length of the CDR3 is 13 residues. The CDR3 protein is CASSNQLTDTQYF. The CDR3 bases are TGTGCCAGCAGTAACCAGTTGACAGATACGCAGTATTTT.

This clonotype was counted a few times. An end of the junction does not agree with germline; a read error may underlie this. The chain combines TRBV10-3 with TRBJ2-7; D is undetermined. CDR1 and CDR2 from the germline V gene are ENHRY and SYGVKD. The CDR3 extends over 11 amino acids. CDR3 residues: CATSGDYEQYF. The CDR3 bases are TGTGCCACCAGTGGAGACTACGAGCAGTACTTC.

The chain links TRBV28 to TRBJ2-1, with D tentatively TRBD1 or TRBD2 (6 bases each). This CDR3 has 16 amino acids. Germline values: CDR1 MDHEN, CDR2 SYDVKM. The V gene lost 3 bases and the J gene lost 0 bases, with 12 bases spanning the gap. The CDR3 sequence: CASSFLGGHSYNEQFF. In DNA, the CDR3 is TGTGCCAGCAGTTTCTTGGGGGGCCACTCCTACAATGAGCAGTTCTTC. The full variable domain, rest sourced from reference TRBV28 and TRBJ2-1, is DVKVTQSSRYLVKRTGEKVFLECVQDMDHENMFWYRQDPGLGLRLIYFSYDVKMKEKGDIPEGYSVSREKKERFSLILESASTNQTSMYLCASSFLGGHSYNEQFFGPGTRLTVL.

This clonotype was picked up a small number of times. This chain connects TRBV7-9 to TRBJ2-4, with 11 bases that match TRBD1. Germline CDR1 is SEHNR and CDR2 is FQNEAQ (reference sequence). V dropped 5 bases and J dropped 12; count of bases not matched to a gene: 12. The CDR3 is made up of 15 amino acids. The CDR3 DNA sequence: TGTGCCAGCAGCCTGGGACAGGGGGGGAGCGGAACTCAGTACTTC. This translates into CASSLGQGGSGTQYF.

The chain joins TRBV27 to TRBJ2-5, with D unclear. Per the germline V gene, CDR1 is MNHEY and CDR2 is SMNVEV (reference sequence). The CDR3 consists of 14 residues. V was pared by 1 base and J by 2 bases, with 8 bases between. In nucleotides, the CDR3 is TGTGCCAGCAGTTTATACCCAAGACAAGAGACCCAGTACTTC. Translation: CASSLYPRQETQYF.

The table lists this clonotype with a few counts. The V gene is TRBV10-3, the J gene TRBJ2-5; D remains ambiguous. Germline V gives CDR1 ENHRY, CDR2 SYGVKD. The germline V and J ends were trimmed by 0 bases and 6 bases, with 8 bases remaining between them. This CDR3 contains 13 residues. The CDR3 spells CAISESGLQTQYF. DNA of the CDR3: TGTGCCATCAGTGAGTCGGGCTTACAGACCCAGTACTTC.

V gene TRBV20-1 combines with J gene TRBJ1-1; D is uncertain. This CDR3 has 12 amino acids. V lost 0 bases, J lost 6 bases, and 8 bases lay in between. Germline V gene data show CDR1 as DFQATT and CDR2 as SNEGSKA (reference sequence). For the CDR3, the DNA is TGCAGTGCTAGAGACCAGAGAGCTGAAGCTTTCTTT. Protein product: CSARDQRAEAFF.

This chain connects TRBV5-1 to TRBJ2-3, with 11 bases that match TRBD1. The CDR3 length is 16 residues. Per germline, CDR1 SGHRS and CDR2 YFSETQ. With V trimmed by 3 bases and J by 3 bases, 6 bases remained unmatched. CDR3 sequence reads: CASSWGGQGATDTQYF. DNA of the CDR3: TGCGCCAGCAGCTGGGGCGGACAGGGGGCGACAGATACGCAGTATTTT. Full variable domain (missing parts from reference TRBV5-1 and TRBJ2-3): KAGVTQTPRYLIKTRGQQVTLSCSPISGHRSVSWYQQTPGQGLQFLFEYFSETQRNKGNFPGRFSGRQFSNSRSEMNVSTLELGDSALYLCASSWGGQGATDTQYFGPGTRLTVL.

The V gene is TRBV24-1, the J gene TRBJ2-5; 7 nucleotides align to TRBD1. This CDR3 contains 14 residues. Unmatched junction bases numbered 5, after V lost 3 bases and J lost 5 bases. Germline V gives CDR1 KGHDR, CDR2 SFDVKD. CDR3 nucleotides: TGTGCCACCAGTGATGTAACAGGGGTGGAGACCCAGTACTTC. It encodes CATSDVTGVETQYF.

The chain couples TRBV5-1 to TRBJ1-6; D possibly corresponds to TRBD1 (5 bases). Trimming cost V 3 bases and J 10 bases, with 14 bases left between them. This CDR3 has 14 amino acids. Germline assignment: CDR1 SGHRS and CDR2 YFSETQ. The CDR3 is CASSSQETYSPLHF. The CDR3 DNA follows: TGCGCCAGCAGCTCACAGGAGACCTACTCACCCCTCCACTTT.

This clonotype has a single count. A junction end diverges from the germline sequence, so it may reflect a read error. The gene calls are TRBV12-3 or TRBV12-4 and TRBJ2-4; D might be TRBD2 (5 bases). CDR3 length: 18 residues. The CDR3 is CASSLAIGGRLAKNVQYF. CDR3 nucleotides: TGTGCCAGCAGTTTAGCGATCGGAGGCCGCTTAGCCAAAAACGTTCAGTACTTC.

The J gene is TRBJ1-4, the V gene TRBV3-1; TRBD1 might be the D (6 bases). Germline assignment: CDR1 LGHDT and CDR2 YNNKEL (reference sequence). V was trimmed by 4 bases and J by 12 bases, leaving 18 bases between them. There are 14 residues in the CDR3. The CDR3 region is CASSPGTRYEELFF. For the CDR3, the DNA is TGTGCCAGCAGCCCCGGGACACGATATGAGGAACTGTTTTTT. The full variable domain, its missing parts supplied by reference TRBV3-1 and TRBJ1-4, is DTAVSQTPKYLVTQMGNDKSIKCEQNLGHDTMYWYKQDSKKFLKIMFSYNNKELIINETVPNRFSPKSPDKAHLNLHINSLELGDSAVYFCASSPGTRYEELFFGSGTQLSVL.

The chain links TRBV25-1 to TRBJ1-2; D remains ambiguous. The CDR3 runs to 11 residues. V lost 3 bases and J lost 8, with 7 bases in between. CDR1 MGHDK and CDR2 SYGVNS come from the germline V gene. The CDR3 coding sequence is TGTGCCAGCAGTGAGCGGGGAGGCTACACCTTC. Translated: CASSERGGYTF.

This clonotype was counted only a few times. V is TRBV4-1 and J is TRBJ2-6; D not certain. This CDR3 has 15 amino acids. The V gene lost 0 bases and the J gene lost 6 bases, with 9 bases spanning the gap. CDR1 is MGHRA and CDR2 is YSYEKL in the germline V gene. CDR3 sequence: CASSQDGDSANVLTF. In DNA form, the CDR3 reads TGCGCCAGCAGCCAAGATGGGGATTCGGCCAACGTCCTGACTTTC.

The chain employs TRBV27 and TRBJ2-7; a weak D match, TRBD1 (7 bases). Trimming cost V 6 bases and J 4 bases, with 19 bases left between them. The germline CDR1 and CDR2 sequences are MNHEY and SMNVEV (reference sequence). The CDR3 runs 15 residues. The CDR3 spells CASSPSGGNTYEQYF. CDR3 nucleotide sequence: TGTGCCAGCAGCCCTTCAGGGGGGAACACATACGAGCAGTACTTC.

This chain joins TRBV6-1 and TRBJ2-6; no reliable D call. Germline CDR1 and CDR2: MNHNS and SASEGT. The CDR3 sequence is 17 residues long. V was clipped by 4 bases and J by 0 bases, with 13 bases between them. The CDR3 is CASSGRQVYSGANVLTF. CDR3 nucleotides: TGTGCCAGCAGTGGTAGGCAAGTTTACTCTGGGGCCAACGTCCTGACTTTC.

The table lists this clonotype with a count of one. V gene TRBV7-8 combines with J gene TRBJ2-5, with D possibly matching TRBD2 (6 bases). This CDR3 has 15 amino acids. Germline CDR1 SGHVS, CDR2 FQNEAQ. Between the trimmed V and J ends, which lost 4 bases and 2 bases, there was a span of 14 bases. This chain's CDR3 is CASSSYVAGQETQYF. CDR3 bases: TGTGCCAGCAGCTCCTATGTTGCGGGGCAAGAGACCCAGTACTTC.

The table lists this clonotype with a few counts. The rearrangement uses TRBV11-3 and TRBJ2-6, with D maybe TRBD2 (5 bases). Germline CDR1 and CDR2: SGHNT and YENEEA. There are 15 residues in the CDR3. Trimming shortened V by 5 bases and J by 1 base, and 9 bases separated the two germline ends. The CDR3 DNA follows: TGTGCCAGCAGCACCGGGAATTCTGGGGCCAACGTCCTGACTTTC. This gives the protein CASSTGNSGANVLTF.

The CDR3 sequence: CASSELRMIQETQYF. CDR3 nucleotide sequence: TGTGCCAGCAGTGAGTTACGGATGATACAAGAGACCCAGTACTTC. The rearrangement uses TRBV6-1 and TRBJ2-5; the D is unclear. Trimming removed 3 bases at V and 2 bases at J, with 13 bases between. The CDR3 totals 15 residues. Germline loops: CDR1 MNHNS, CDR2 SASEGT.

The chain has TRBV29-1 and TRBJ1-5; D is undetermined. V gave up 8 bases and J gave up 0 bases, with 17 bases separating them. This CDR3 is built from 15 residues. Germline CDR1 SQVTM, CDR2 ANQGSEA. The CDR3 is CSPYSQLHSNQPQHF. CDR3 in DNA: TGCAGCCCATACTCTCAGCTCCATAGCAATCAGCCCCAGCATTTT. Full variable domain (outside the CDR3, taken from reference TRBV29-1 and TRBJ1-5): SAVISQKPSRDICQRGTSLTIQCQVDSQVTMMFWYRQQPGQSLTLIATANQGSEATYESGFVIDKFPISRPNLTFSTLTVSNMSPEDSSIYLCSPYSQLHSNQPQHFGDGTRLSIL.

This chain joins TRBV7-9 and TRBJ2-5, with 7 bases fitting TRBD1. V dropped 5 bases and J dropped 2; count of bases not matched to a gene: 5. The CDR3 covers 14 residues. Germline V gene sequence: CDR1 SEHNR, CDR2 FQNEAQ (reference sequence). The CDR3 DNA follows: TGTGCCAGCAGCCGATGGACAGGTCAAGAGACCCAGTACTTC. Translated, it gives CASSRWTGQETQYF.